These 17 T cell receptor beta chains were all obtained from the same sample, sequenced in a study of cytomegalovirus exposure and HLA in healthy donors. PCR involved 60 Vbeta and 13 Jbeta primers. Sequencing used immunoSEQ multiplex PCR; TCRdb keeps in-frame clones, though not all of them. The table records fewer than 200,000 clones, roughly four fifths of them present only once. Sequenced: PBMCs. These receptors came from a woman aged 18-30 years in good health and CMV-seronegative.

This clone came up once. The chain couples TRBV5-1 to TRBJ2-3; 8 bases are a match to TRBD2. V trimming: 2 bases; J trimming: 0 bases; junction bases outside the gene matches: 2. This CDR3 has 15 amino acids. Germline loops: CDR1 SGHRS, CDR2 YFSETQ. The CDR3 here is CASSLSGGSTDTQYF. In DNA form, the CDR3 reads TGCGCCAGCAGCTTAAGCGGGGGTAGCACAGATACGCAGTATTTT.

The chain carries TRBV5-6 and TRBJ2-1, with 7 bases lining up with TRBD2. This CDR3 contains 16 residues. Germline V gene data show CDR1 as SGHDT and CDR2 as YYEEEE. With V trimmed by 4 bases and J by 0 bases, 7 bases remained unmatched. In DNA form, the CDR3 reads TGTGCCAGCAGCCCCTTGGGGGGGAGCTCCTACAATGAGCAGTTCTTC. Protein product: CASSPLGGSSYNEQFF. The variable domain in full, completed from reference TRBV5-6 and TRBJ2-1, reads DAGVTQSPTHLIKTRGQQVTLRCSPKSGHDTVSWYQQALGQGPQFIFQYYEEEERQRGNFPDRFSGHQFPNYSSELNVNALLLGDSALYLCASSPLGGSSYNEQFFGPGTRLTVL.

The J gene is TRBJ2-1, the V gene TRBV27, with 9 bases lining up with TRBD2. This CDR3 spans 22 amino acids. From germline, CDR1 is MNHEY and CDR2 SMNVEV (reference sequence). Trimming removed 4 bases from V and 8 bases from J; junction bases left unmatched: 30. The CDR3: CASSSKSAGTAGGPKATDEQFF. In DNA, the CDR3 is TGTGCCAGCAGTTCGAAAAGCGCAGGGACGGCGGGAGGGCCTAAGGCTACCGATGAGCAGTTCTTC.

DNA of the CDR3: TGCGCCAGCAGCCAAGGTCCGGGAGTGGTAGAGACCCAGTACTTC. Protein sequence: CASSQGPGVVETQYF. The V call is TRBV4-1, the J call TRBJ2-5; D is possibly TRBD2 (6 bases). This CDR3 comprises 15 residues. V gave up 1 base and J gave up 4 bases, with 13 bases separating them. Germline V gene lookup returns CDR1 MGHRA and CDR2 YSYEKL.

This clone showed up just a few times. This sequence joins TRBV7-9 and TRBJ1-2, with a weak D call TRBD1 (6 bases). Trimming stripped 5 bases from V and 11 bases from J, with 33 bases between. Germline V gene lookup returns CDR1 SEHNR and CDR2 FQNEAQ (reference sequence). CDR3 length equals 18 residues. The CDR3 DNA follows: TGTGCCAGCAGCGCCCCAACGGGGGGCGCGTCGTTGTCATCCGGGTACACCTTC. As protein: CASSAPTGGASLSSGYTF.

The chain has TRBV4-1 and TRBJ1-2; no clear D gene. The CDR3 covers 15 residues. CDR1 MGHRA and CDR2 YSYEKL come from the germline V gene. V lost 1 base, J lost 4 bases, and 13 bases lay in between. In DNA form, the CDR3 reads TGCGCCAGCAGCCAAGCCGGCGGGGTCGTCTATGGCTACACCTTC. Translating it yields CASSQAGGVVYGYTF.

The rearrangement links TRBV19 to TRBJ1-2, with D possibly matching TRBD1 (6 bases). The V and J ends lost 9 bases and 7 bases respectively, with 21 bases between them. The CDR3 totals 14 residues. Per the germline V gene, CDR1 is LNHDA and CDR2 is SQIVND (reference sequence). The CDR3 DNA reads as TGTGCCAGCCTGGGCGACAGGCCTCGTTTTGGCTACACCTTC. This sequence encodes CASLGDRPRFGYTF.

The V and J genes are TRBV7-3 and TRBJ2-3; D unresolved. This CDR3 has 17 amino acids. Trimming shortened V by 2 bases and J by 5 bases, and 20 bases separated the two germline ends. Germline loops: CDR1 SGHTA, CDR2 FQGTGA. Here the CDR3 reads CASSLGHLESEKDTQYF. CDR3 DNA sequence: TGTGCCAGCAGCTTAGGCCACCTAGAGTCCGAGAAAGATACGCAGTATTTT.

This clone appeared once. V and J are TRBV6-1 and TRBJ2-1; possibly TRBD2 for D (6 bases). The CDR3 has 14 amino acids. V lost 5 bases to trimming and J lost 4 bases, with 12 bases between them. Looked up from germline, CDR1 is MNHNS and CDR2 is SASEGT. In nucleotides, the CDR3 is TGTGCCAGCAGTTTCGGGAGTATTTACAATGAGCAGTTCTTC. Translating it yields CASSFGSIYNEQFF.

This clone was observed a few times. V gene TRBV2 combines with J gene TRBJ2-3; 10 bases fit TRBD2. The CDR3 covers 14 residues. Trimming cost V 2 bases and J 8 bases; bases outside gene matches: 4. CDR1 and CDR2 (germline): SNHLY, FYNNEI. The DNA for the CDR3 is TGTGCCAGCAGTGAACAGAGGACTAGCGGTACGCAGTATTTT. Its translation: CASSEQRTSGTQYF. Using reference TRBV2 and TRBJ2-3 for the parts outside the CDR3, the full variable domain is EPEVTQTPSHQVTQMGQEVILRCVPISNHLYFYWYRQILGQKVEFLVSFYNNEISEKSEIFDDQFSVERPDGSNFTLKIRSTKLEDSAMYFCASSEQRTSGTQYFGPGTRLTVL.

This clone was recorded once. J is TRBJ2-5 and V is TRBV4-1; possibly TRBD1 for D (6 bases). Germline V lookup: CDR1 MGHRA, CDR2 YSYEKL. Trimming left V 2 bases short and J 3 bases short, with 13 bases between. This CDR3 has 15 amino acids. The CDR3 spells CASSQLQGEEETQYF. In DNA form, the CDR3 reads TGCGCCAGCAGCCAACTACAGGGCGAGGAAGAGACCCAGTACTTC.

Of note for this clone: Germline is not matched at one junction end, which may reflect a read error. V usage is TRBV28 and J usage is TRBJ2-7; 9 bases are a match to TRBD1. The CDR3 length is 14 residues. Germline loops: CDR1 MDHEN, CDR2 SYDVKM. The CDR3 nucleotides are TGTGCCAGCAGTAGCTCTGGGACAGGGCAACCTCCGCACTTC. Encoded protein: CASSSSGTGQPPHF.

The chain is built from TRBV5-1 and TRBJ2-3; D gene unclear. The germline gives CDR1 SGHRS, CDR2 YFSETQ. CDR3 length: 15 residues. With 1 base removed from V and 1 base from J, the gap between germline ends came to 10 bases. The chain's CDR3 is CASSLSPVRTDTQYF. CDR3 nucleotides: TGCGCCAGCAGCTTGAGTCCGGTGCGCACAGATACGCAGTATTTT.

This clone has a single count. The V and J genes are TRBV5-1 and TRBJ2-5; 7 nucleotides agree with TRBD2. The CDR3 has 14 residues. Germline V gene sequence: CDR1 SGHRS, CDR2 YFSETQ. V lost 4 bases, J lost 5 bases, and 8 bases stayed unmatched. The CDR3 nucleotides are TGCGCCAGCAGCCCCCAAGGGGAGGGGGAGACCCAGTACTTC. Its protein product is CASSPQGEGETQYF.

The chain is built from TRBV30 and TRBJ2-3; a possible D gene is TRBD2 (7 bases). This CDR3 is 17 amino acids long. In germline, CDR1 is GTSNPN, CDR2 SVGIG (reference sequence). Trimming took off 4 bases at V and 3 bases at J, with 23 bases between the two ends. In nucleotides, the CDR3 is TGTGCCTGGATTGGGGGGGGAGACAGGTCTAGGACAGATACGCAGTATTTT. It yields the protein CAWIGGGDRSRTDTQYF. The whole variable domain, remainder taken from reference TRBV30 and TRBJ2-3, is SQTIHQWPATLVQPVGSPLSLECTVEGTSNPNLYWYRQAAGRGLQLLFYSVGIGQISSEVPQNLSASRPQDRQFILSSKKLLLSDSGFYLCAWIGGGDRSRTDTQYFGPGTRLTVL.

The chain couples TRBV7-3 to TRBJ2-7, with 9 bases lining up with TRBD2. There are 14 residues in the CDR3. The J segment lost 0 bases and the V segment lost 5 bases, leaving 2 bases of the junction unmatched. The germline gives CDR1 SGHTA, CDR2 FQGTGA. CDR3 coding DNA: TGTGCCAGCAGCCCTAGCGGGGACTCCTACGAGCAGTACTTC. Translating it yields CASSPSGDSYEQYF.

The rearrangement links TRBV10-3 to TRBJ2-2, with a weak D call TRBD1 (6 bases). Trimming removed 3 bases at V and 1 base at J, with 9 bases between. CDR3 length: 15 amino acids. Germline lookup yields CDR1 ENHRY and CDR2 SYGVKD. The CDR3 reads CAISDRGGNTGELFF. The CDR3, as DNA: TGTGCCATCAGTGACAGGGGCGGGAACACCGGGGAGCTGTTTTTT.